This T cell receptor beta chain was obtained from a study of blood T cell repertoires in COVID-19. Some clones are missing from TCRdb's copy, which holds only in-frame ones; the method was immunoSEQ multiplex PCR. The sample holds around 290,000 clones, approximately 86% seen once. Per germline, CDR1 SGHRS and CDR2 YFSETQ. The CDR3 is 22 amino acids. V gave up 4 bases and J gave up 0 bases, with 34 bases separating them. Seattle researchers signed up patients amid active infection and tracked them longitudinally. The receptor was isolated from a woman aged 65 to 85 with COVID-19, enrolled during active disease. The V call is TRBV5-1, the J call TRBJ1-1, with D hard to call. Sequenced sample: peripheral blood. CDR3 sequence reads: CASSRQRREDGYELDMNTEAFF. CDR3 DNA sequence: TGCGCCAGCAGCCGTCAGCGCCGGGAAGACGGGTACGAGTTGGATATGAACACTGAAGCTTTCTTT.